These T cell receptor beta chains were read from a single sample in a study of cytomegalovirus exposure and HLA in healthy donors. Some clones are missing from TCRdb's copy, which holds only in-frame ones; the method was immunoSEQ multiplex PCR. The sample holds 110,000 or so clones, roughly two thirds seen once. Sequencing used PBMCs. The receptors were sampled from a man younger than 30 in good health and CMV-seropositive. CDR3s include the opening cysteine and the closing phenylalanine or tryptophan. D genes are given only for firm matches. Clone size is given for some rows only: seen once, a few or many times, or a class if the clone is expanded.

J gene: TRBJ1-2
clone size: .
D gene: .
V gene: TRBV6-1
CDR3 protein: CASSEGDTRVYTF
CDR3 DNA: TGTGCCAGCAGTGAAGGGGACACCCGAGTCTACACCTTC

J gene: TRBJ1-4
clone size: .
D gene: .
V gene: TRBV2
CDR3 protein: CAWGGHEAKLFF
CDR3 DNA: TGTGCATGGGGAGGACATGAGGCAAAACTGTTTTTT

J gene: TRBJ1-2
clone size: .
D gene: TRBD1
V gene: TRBV19
CDR3 protein: CATTPDRGVAGYTF
CDR3 DNA: TGTGCCACGACCCCGGACAGGGGTGTTGCTGGCTACACCTTC

J gene: TRBJ1-3
clone size: .
D gene: .
V gene: TRBV2
CDR3 protein: CASSEQGNTIYF
CDR3 DNA: TGTGCCAGCAGTGAACAAGGAAACACCATATATTTT

J gene: TRBJ1-2
clone size: .
D gene: .
V gene: TRBV2
CDR3 protein: CASSPQVVVYYGYTF
CDR3 DNA: TGTGCCAGCAGCCCCCAGGTTGTGGTCTACTATGGCTACACCTTC

J gene: TRBJ2-1
clone size: .
D gene: .
V gene: TRBV7-2
CDR3 protein: CASSLDRWEQFF
CDR3 DNA: TGTGCCAGCAGCTTAGATAGATGGGAGCAGTTCTTC

J gene: TRBJ1-6
clone size: .
D gene: .
V gene: TRBV6-6
CDR3 protein: CASSYEGDPPLHF
CDR3 DNA: TGTGCCAGCAGTTACGAGGGCGATCCACCCCTCCACTTT

J gene: TRBJ2-7
clone size: .
D gene: .
V gene: TRBV6-6
CDR3 protein: CASSYATGIRYEQYF
CDR3 DNA: TGTGCCAGCAGTTACGCTACAGGAATCCGCTACGAGCAGTACTTC

J gene: TRBJ2-5
clone size: .
D gene: .
V gene: TRBV5-1
CDR3 protein: CASSQNSGTPSPETQYF
CDR3 DNA: TGCGCCAGCAGCCAGAACTCCGGGACTCCAAGCCCCGAGACCCAGTACTTC

J gene: TRBJ2-7
clone size: few
D gene: .
V gene: TRBV28
CDR3 protein: CASRIGGEQYF
CDR3 DNA: TGTGCCAGCAGGATAGGGGGAGAGCAGTACTTC

J gene: TRBJ2-6
clone size: .
D gene: .
V gene: TRBV13
CDR3 protein: CASSSGRVFANVLTF
CDR3 DNA: TGTGCCAGCAGCTCAGGGAGAGTTTTTGCCAACGTCCTGACTTTC

J gene: TRBJ2-5
clone size: .
D gene: TRBD2
V gene: TRBV4-1
CDR3 protein: CASSQSLAGEETQYF
CDR3 DNA: TGCGCCAGCAGCCAGTCACTAGCGGGGGAGGAGACCCAGTACTTC

J gene: TRBJ2-7
clone size: few
D gene: .
V gene: TRBV5-4
CDR3 protein: CASSLGVVNSYEQYF
CDR3 DNA: TGTGCCAGCAGCTTGGGTGTAGTGAACAGCTACGAGCAGTACTTC

J gene: TRBJ2-5
clone size: .
D gene: TRBD1
V gene: TRBV19
CDR3 protein: CASSGSGQSQETQYF
CDR3 DNA: TGTGCCAGTAGTGGCTCGGGACAGTCCCAAGAGACCCAGTACTTC

J gene: TRBJ2-3
clone size: once
D gene: .
V gene: TRBV15
CDR3 protein: CATSTRDSSTDTQYF
CDR3 DNA: TGTGCCACCAGCACCCGGGACTCCAGCACAGATACGCAGTATTTT

J gene: TRBJ2-2
clone size: .
D gene: .
V gene: TRBV5-1
CDR3 protein: CASSAQAPQVSGELFF
CDR3 DNA: TGCGCCAGCAGCGCACAGGCCCCCCAGGTATCCGGGGAGCTGTTTTTT

J gene: TRBJ2-5
clone size: .
D gene: .
V gene: TRBV29-1
CDR3 protein: CSVVGQSETQYF
CDR3 DNA: TGCAGCGTCGTCGGACAGTCGGAGACCCAGTACTTC

J gene: TRBJ2-7
clone size: once
D gene: TRBD1
V gene: TRBV11-3
CDR3 protein: CASSPWTGNYEQYF
CDR3 DNA: TGTGCCAGCAGCCCCTGGACAGGAAACTACGAGCAGTACTTC

J gene: TRBJ1-4
clone size: few
D gene: TRBD1
V gene: TRBV7-9
CDR3 protein: CASRTHRGPTNEKLFF
CDR3 DNA: TGTGCCAGCAGGACGCACAGGGGGCCAACTAATGAAAAACTGTTTTTT

J gene: TRBJ2-2
clone size: once
D gene: .
V gene: TRBV11-3
CDR3 protein: CASSLGTTRGELFF
CDR3 DNA: TGTGCCAGCAGCTTAGGGACAACCCGTGGGGAGCTGTTTTTT

J gene: TRBJ1-5
clone size: .
D gene: .
V gene: TRBV6-5
CDR3 protein: CASSKQAYSNQPQHF
CDR3 DNA: TGTGCCAGCAGTAAACAGGCTTATAGCAATCAGCCCCAGCATTTT

J gene: TRBJ1-2
clone size: .
D gene: TRBD1
V gene: TRBV18
CDR3 protein: CASSLTGEGYTF
CDR3 DNA: TGTGCCAGCTCACTGACAGGGGAAGGCTACACCTTC

J gene: TRBJ1-2
clone size: .
D gene: TRBD1
V gene: TRBV9
CDR3 protein: CASSTRQGATLGYGYTF
CDR3 DNA: TGTGCCAGCAGCACCCGACAGGGGGCAACCCTTGGGTATGGCTACACCTTC

J gene: TRBJ2-3
clone size: .
D gene: .
V gene: TRBV29-1
CDR3 protein: CSVDWDIGPDTQYF
CDR3 DNA: TGCAGCGTTGATTGGGACATAGGCCCCGATACGCAGTATTTT

J gene: TRBJ1-5
clone size: few
D gene: .
V gene: TRBV6-1
CDR3 protein: CASQDSSNQPQHF
CDR3 DNA: TGTGCCAGCCAGGACAGTAGCAATCAGCCCCAGCATTTT

J gene: TRBJ2-5
clone size: .
D gene: .
V gene: TRBV4-1
CDR3 protein: CASSRDRLGISETQYF
CDR3 DNA: TGCGCCAGCAGCCGTGACAGGTTAGGGATTTCGGAGACCCAGTACTTC

J gene: TRBJ1-5
clone size: .
D gene: .
V gene: TRBV30
CDR3 protein: CAWSVGANQPQHF
CDR3 DNA: TGTGCCTGGAGTGTGGGGGCCAATCAGCCCCAGCATTTT

J gene: TRBJ2-1
clone size: .
D gene: TRBD1
V gene: TRBV4-1
CDR3 protein: CASSQTGTGPNEQFF
CDR3 DNA: TGCGCCAGCAGCCAGACCGGGACAGGTCCCAATGAGCAGTTCTTC

J gene: TRBJ1-3
clone size: .
D gene: TRBD1
V gene: TRBV6-1
CDR3 protein: CASSGGQVSGNTIYF
CDR3 DNA: TGTGCCAGCAGTGGAGGACAGGTTTCTGGAAACACCATATATTTT

J gene: TRBJ2-1
clone size: few
D gene: .
V gene: TRBV7-9
CDR3 protein: CASSLELVSYNEQFF
CDR3 DNA: TGTGCCAGCAGCTTAGAGCTGGTATCCTACAATGAGCAGTTCTTC

J gene: TRBJ2-3
clone size: few
D gene: TRBD1
V gene: TRBV5-5
CDR3 protein: CASSLKDRAPDTQYF
CDR3 DNA: TGTGCCAGCAGCTTGAAAGACAGGGCCCCAGATACGCAGTATTTT

J gene: TRBJ2-5
clone size: .
D gene: .
V gene: TRBV2
CDR3 protein: CASSVDSKETQYF
CDR3 DNA: TGTGCCAGCAGCGTGGACAGTAAAGAGACCCAGTACTTC

J gene: TRBJ1-5
clone size: few
D gene: .
V gene: TRBV6-1
CDR3 protein: CASSKTGFGQPQHF
CDR3 DNA: TGTGCCAGCAGTAAAACAGGGTTCGGCCAGCCCCAGCATTTT

J gene: TRBJ1-2
clone size: .
D gene: .
V gene: TRBV6-5
CDR3 protein: CASSYGGPSYGYTF
CDR3 DNA: TGTGCCAGCAGTTACGGGGGCCCAAGCTATGGCTACACCTTC

J gene: TRBJ2-7
clone size: .
D gene: .
V gene: TRBV11-3
CDR3 protein: CASSQGFAWEQYF
CDR3 DNA: TGTGCCAGCAGTCAGGGGTTCGCCTGGGAGCAGTACTTC

J gene: TRBJ2-6
clone size: .
D gene: TRBD1
V gene: TRBV2
CDR3 protein: CASMGSGGNMANVLTF
CDR3 DNA: TGTGCCAGCATGGGGTCAGGGGGAAATATGGCCAACGTCCTGACTTTC

J gene: TRBJ1-1
clone size: .
D gene: .
V gene: TRBV10-2
CDR3 protein: CASIRGHFGEAFF
CDR3 DNA: TGCGCCAGCATTCGCGGACATTTTGGTGAAGCTTTCTTT

J gene: TRBJ2-2
clone size: .
D gene: TRBD2
V gene: TRBV5-1
CDR3 protein: CASSSSGGTGELFF
CDR3 DNA: TGCGCCAGCAGCTCTAGCGGGGGTACCGGGGAGCTGTTTTTT

J gene: TRBJ1-5
clone size: .
D gene: .
V gene: TRBV7-9
CDR3 protein: CASSPNPNQPQHF
CDR3 DNA: TGTGCCAGCAGCCCTAACCCTAATCAGCCCCAGCATTTT

J gene: TRBJ2-7
clone size: .
D gene: .
V gene: TRBV27
CDR3 protein: CASSLGADYYEQYF
CDR3 DNA: TGTGCCAGCAGTTTAGGTGCAGACTACTACGAGCAGTACTTC

J gene: TRBJ2-2
clone size: .
D gene: .
V gene: TRBV11-2
CDR3 protein: CASSLTGANWGELFF
CDR3 DNA: TGTGCCAGCAGCTTAACGGGAGCGAACTGGGGGGAGCTGTTTTTT

J gene: TRBJ2-2
clone size: .
D gene: .
V gene: TRBV7-6
CDR3 protein: CASSPLGGGQGELFF
CDR3 DNA: TGTGCCAGCAGCCCCTTGGGGGGGGGCCAAGGGGAGCTGTTTTTT

J gene: TRBJ1-1
clone size: .
D gene: TRBD1
V gene: TRBV11-2
CDR3 protein: CASSLARGTAKKAFF
CDR3 DNA: TGTGCCAGCAGCTTAGCCCGGGGGACAGCCAAAAAAGCTTTCTTT

J gene: TRBJ1-5
clone size: .
D gene: TRBD1
V gene: TRBV18
CDR3 protein: CASSLTGGSNQPQHF
CDR3 DNA: TGTGCCAGCTCACTTACAGGGGGCAGCAATCAGCCCCAGCATTTT

J gene: TRBJ1-2
clone size: .
D gene: .
V gene: TRBV5-1
CDR3 protein: CASSPDSHYGYTF
CDR3 DNA: TGCGCCAGCAGCCCGGACAGCCACTATGGCTACACCTTC

J gene: TRBJ2-5
clone size: .
D gene: .
V gene: TRBV6-5
CDR3 protein: CASSYFSNQETQYF
CDR3 DNA: TGTGCCAGCAGTTACTTTAGCAACCAAGAGACCCAGTACTTC

J gene: TRBJ2-1
clone size: .
D gene: .
V gene: TRBV11-2
CDR3 protein: CASSHYNEQFF
CDR3 DNA: TGTGCCAGCTCCCATTACAATGAGCAGTTCTTC

J gene: TRBJ2-7
clone size: .
D gene: .
V gene: TRBV30
CDR3 protein: CAWSPDGDYKQYF
CDR3 DNA: TGTGCCTGGAGCCCGGACGGAGACTACAAGCAGTACTTC

J gene: TRBJ2-4
clone size: .
D gene: .
V gene: TRBV30
CDR3 protein: CAWSVDRLAKNIQYF
CDR3 DNA: TGTGCCTGGAGCGTGGACAGATTAGCCAAAAACATTCAGTACTTC

J gene: TRBJ1-6
clone size: .
D gene: .
V gene: TRBV18
CDR3 protein: CASSPYLDSQNSPLHF
CDR3 DNA: TGTGCCAGCTCACCCTACCTCGACAGTCAGAATTCACCCCTCCACTTT

J gene: TRBJ2-3
clone size: once
D gene: .
V gene: TRBV4-2
CDR3 protein: CASSQDEADTQYF
CDR3 DNA: TGTGCCAGCAGCCAAGACGAGGCAGATACGCAGTATTTT

J gene: TRBJ2-5
clone size: .
D gene: .
V gene: TRBV15
CDR3 protein: CATSRDRGQETQYF
CDR3 DNA: TGTGCCACCAGCAGAGATAGGGGGCAAGAGACCCAGTACTTC